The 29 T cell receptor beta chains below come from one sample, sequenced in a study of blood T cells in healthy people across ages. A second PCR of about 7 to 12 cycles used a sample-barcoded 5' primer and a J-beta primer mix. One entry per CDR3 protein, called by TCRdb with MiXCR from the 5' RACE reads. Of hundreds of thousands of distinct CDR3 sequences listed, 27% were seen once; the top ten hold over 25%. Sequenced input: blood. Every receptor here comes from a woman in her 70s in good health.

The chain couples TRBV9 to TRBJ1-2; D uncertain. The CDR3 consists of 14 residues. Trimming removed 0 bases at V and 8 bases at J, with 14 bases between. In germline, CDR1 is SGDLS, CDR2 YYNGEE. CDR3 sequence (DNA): TGTGCCAGCAGCGTAGATCGACGGGCTCGCGGCTACACCTTC. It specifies CASSVDRRARGYTF.

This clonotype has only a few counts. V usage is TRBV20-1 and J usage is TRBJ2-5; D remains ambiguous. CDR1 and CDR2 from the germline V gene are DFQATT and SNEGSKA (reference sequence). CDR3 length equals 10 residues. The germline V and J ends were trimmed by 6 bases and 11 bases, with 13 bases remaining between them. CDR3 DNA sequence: TGCAGTGCCTCCGAGACCGGGCAGTACTTC. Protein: CSASETGQYF.

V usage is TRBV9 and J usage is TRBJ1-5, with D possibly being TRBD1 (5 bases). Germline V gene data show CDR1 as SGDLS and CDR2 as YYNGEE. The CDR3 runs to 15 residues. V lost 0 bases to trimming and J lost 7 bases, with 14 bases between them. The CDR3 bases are TGTGCCAGCAGCGTAGATGGGGCCCCACGGCAGCCCCAGCATTTT. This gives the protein CASSVDGAPRQPQHF.

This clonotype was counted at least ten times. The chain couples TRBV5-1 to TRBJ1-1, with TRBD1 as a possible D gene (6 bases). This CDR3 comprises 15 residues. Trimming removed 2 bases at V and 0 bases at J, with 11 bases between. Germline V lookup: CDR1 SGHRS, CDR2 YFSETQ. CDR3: CASSLAGGLNTEAFF. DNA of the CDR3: TGCGCCAGCAGCTTAGCCGGGGGCTTGAACACTGAAGCTTTCTTT.

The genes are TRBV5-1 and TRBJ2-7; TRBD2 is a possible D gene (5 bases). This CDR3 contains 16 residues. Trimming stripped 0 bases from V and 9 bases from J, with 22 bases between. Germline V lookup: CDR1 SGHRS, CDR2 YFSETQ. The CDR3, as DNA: TGCGCCAGCAGCTTGGGAGGGCAGGACGCGACCCTTGGGCAGTACTTC. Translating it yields CASSLGGQDATLGQYF. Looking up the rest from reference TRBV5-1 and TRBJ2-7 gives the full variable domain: KAGVTQTPRYLIKTRGQQVTLSCSPISGHRSVSWYQQTPGQGLQFLFEYFSETQRNKGNFPGRFSGRQFSNSRSEMNVSTLELGDSALYLCASSLGGQDATLGQYFGPGTRLTVT.

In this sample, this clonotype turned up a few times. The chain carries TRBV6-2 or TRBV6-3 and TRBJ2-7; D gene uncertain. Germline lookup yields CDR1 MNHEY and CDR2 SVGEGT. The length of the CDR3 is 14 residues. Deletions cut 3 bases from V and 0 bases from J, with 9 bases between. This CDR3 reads CASSYHLGSYEQYF. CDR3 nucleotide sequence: TGTGCCAGCAGTTATCACCTGGGCTCCTACGAGCAGTACTTC.

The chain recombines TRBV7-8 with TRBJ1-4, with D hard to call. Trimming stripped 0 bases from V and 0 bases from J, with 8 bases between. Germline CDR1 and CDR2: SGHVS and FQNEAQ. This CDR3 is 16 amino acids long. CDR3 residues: CASSLAVGATNEKLFF. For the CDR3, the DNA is TGTGCCAGCAGCTTAGCGGTCGGGGCAACTAATGAAAAACTGTTTTTT.

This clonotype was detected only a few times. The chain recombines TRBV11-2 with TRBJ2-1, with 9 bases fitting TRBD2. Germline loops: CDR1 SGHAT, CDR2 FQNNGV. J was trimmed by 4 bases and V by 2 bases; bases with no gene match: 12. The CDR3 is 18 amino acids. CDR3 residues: CASSLNQREDPRYNEQFF. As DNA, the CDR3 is TGTGCCAGCAGCTTAAACCAGCGGGAGGACCCTCGATACAATGAGCAGTTCTTC.

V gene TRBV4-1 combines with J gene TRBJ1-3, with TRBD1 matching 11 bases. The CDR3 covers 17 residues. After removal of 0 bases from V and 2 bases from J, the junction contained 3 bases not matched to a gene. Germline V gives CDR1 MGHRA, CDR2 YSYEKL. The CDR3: CASSQDRGQGAGNTIYF. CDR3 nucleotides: TGCGCCAGCAGCCAAGATCGGGGACAGGGGGCTGGAAACACCATATATTTT.

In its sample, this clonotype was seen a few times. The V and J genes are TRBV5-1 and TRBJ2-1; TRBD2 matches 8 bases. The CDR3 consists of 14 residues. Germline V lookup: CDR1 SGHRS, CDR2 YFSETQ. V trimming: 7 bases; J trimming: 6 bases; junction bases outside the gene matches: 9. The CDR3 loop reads CASYPGGPSNEQFF. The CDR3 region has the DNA TGCGCCAGCTACCCGGGAGGGCCCTCCAATGAGCAGTTCTTC.

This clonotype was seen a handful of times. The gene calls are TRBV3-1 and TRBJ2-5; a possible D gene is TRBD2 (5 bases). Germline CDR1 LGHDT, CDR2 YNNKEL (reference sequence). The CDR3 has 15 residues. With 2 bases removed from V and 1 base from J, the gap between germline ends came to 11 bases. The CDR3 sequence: CASSQFWEIQETQYF. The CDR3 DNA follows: TGTGCCAGCAGCCAATTCTGGGAGATCCAAGAGACCCAGTACTTC.

CDR3 sequence: CASRPTEARLRDTQYF. The CDR3 DNA is TGTGCCAGCAGACCAACGGAAGCTAGACTACGTGATACGCAGTATTTT. V is TRBV27 and J is TRBJ2-3, with D maybe TRBD2 (5 bases). V was trimmed by 6 bases and J by 6 bases, leaving 22 bases between them. This CDR3 is 16 amino acids long. From germline, CDR1 is MNHEY and CDR2 SMNVEV (reference sequence).

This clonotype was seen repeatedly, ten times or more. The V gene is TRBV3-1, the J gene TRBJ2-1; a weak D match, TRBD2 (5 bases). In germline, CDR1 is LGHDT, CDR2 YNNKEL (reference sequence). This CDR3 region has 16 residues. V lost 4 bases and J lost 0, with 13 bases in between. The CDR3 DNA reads TGTGCCAGCAGCCCTTTAGCGTTATACTCCTACAATGAGCAGTTCTTC. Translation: CASSPLALYSYNEQFF.

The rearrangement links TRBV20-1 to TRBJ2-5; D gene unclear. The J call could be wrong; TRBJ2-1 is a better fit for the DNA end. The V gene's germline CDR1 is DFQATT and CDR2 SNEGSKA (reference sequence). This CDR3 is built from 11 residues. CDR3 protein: CSAPIEVEQFF. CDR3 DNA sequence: TGCAGTGCCCCAATCGAGGTTGAGCAGTTCTTC.

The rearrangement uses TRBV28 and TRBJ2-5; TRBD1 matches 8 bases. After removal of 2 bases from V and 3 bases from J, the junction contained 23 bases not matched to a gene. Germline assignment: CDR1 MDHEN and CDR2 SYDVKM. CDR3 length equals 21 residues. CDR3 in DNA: TGTGCCAGCAGTTTAACTTCAGGGGGCGCCGGTTCGACGGCGGTGAAAGAGACCCAGTACTTC. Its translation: CASSLTSGGAGSTAVKETQYF.

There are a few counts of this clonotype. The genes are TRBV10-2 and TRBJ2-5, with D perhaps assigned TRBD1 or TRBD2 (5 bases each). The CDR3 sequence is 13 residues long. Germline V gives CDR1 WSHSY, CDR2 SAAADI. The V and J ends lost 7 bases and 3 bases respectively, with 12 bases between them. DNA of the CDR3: TGCGCCAGCACCGGGACGTACAAAGAGACCCAGTACTTC. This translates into CASTGTYKETQYF.

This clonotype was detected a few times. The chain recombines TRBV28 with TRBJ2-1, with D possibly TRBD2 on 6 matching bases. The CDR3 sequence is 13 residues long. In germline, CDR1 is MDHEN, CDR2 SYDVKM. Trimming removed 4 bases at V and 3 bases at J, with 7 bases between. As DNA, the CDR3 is TGTGCCAGCAGTTGGGACTTCTACAATGAGCAGTTCTTC. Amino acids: CASSWDFYNEQFF.

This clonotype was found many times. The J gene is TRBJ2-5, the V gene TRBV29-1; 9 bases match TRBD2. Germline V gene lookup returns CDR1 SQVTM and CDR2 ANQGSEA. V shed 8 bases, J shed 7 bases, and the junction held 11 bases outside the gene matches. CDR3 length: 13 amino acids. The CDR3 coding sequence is TGCAGCTTCTGGATAGCGGGAGTAGCGACCCAGTACTTC. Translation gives CSFWIAGVATQYF. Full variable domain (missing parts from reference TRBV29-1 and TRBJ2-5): SAVISQKPSRDICQRGTSLTIQCQVDSQVTMMFWYRQQPGQSLTLIATANQGSEATYESGFVIDKFPISRPNLTFSTLTVSNMSPEDSSIYLCSFWIAGVATQYFGPGTRLLVL.

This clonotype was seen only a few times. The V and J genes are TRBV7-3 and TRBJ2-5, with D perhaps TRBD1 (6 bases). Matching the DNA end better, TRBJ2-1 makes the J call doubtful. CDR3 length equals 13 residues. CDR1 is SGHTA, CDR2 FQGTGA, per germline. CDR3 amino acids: CASSLTGQHEQFF. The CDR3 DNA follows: TGTGCCAGCAGCTTAACGGGACAACATGAGCAGTTCTTC.

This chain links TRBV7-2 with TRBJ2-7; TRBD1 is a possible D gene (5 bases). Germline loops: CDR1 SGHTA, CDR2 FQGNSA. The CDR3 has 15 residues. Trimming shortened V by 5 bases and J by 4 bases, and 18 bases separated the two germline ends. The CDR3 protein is CASSPVGRAQYEQYF. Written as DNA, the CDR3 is TGTGCCAGCAGCCCAGTCGGCAGGGCCCAGTACGAGCAGTACTTC.

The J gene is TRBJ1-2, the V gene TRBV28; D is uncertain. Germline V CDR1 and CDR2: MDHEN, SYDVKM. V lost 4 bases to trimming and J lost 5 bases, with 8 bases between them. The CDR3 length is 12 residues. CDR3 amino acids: CASSSNKYGYTF. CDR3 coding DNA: TGTGCCAGCAGTTCAAACAAGTATGGCTACACCTTC.

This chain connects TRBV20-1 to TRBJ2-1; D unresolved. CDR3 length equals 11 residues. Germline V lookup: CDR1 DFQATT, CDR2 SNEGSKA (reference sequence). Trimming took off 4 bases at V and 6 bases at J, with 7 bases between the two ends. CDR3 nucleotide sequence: TGCAGTGCTAAGACCCCCAATGAGCAGTTCTTC. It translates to CSAKTPNEQFF.

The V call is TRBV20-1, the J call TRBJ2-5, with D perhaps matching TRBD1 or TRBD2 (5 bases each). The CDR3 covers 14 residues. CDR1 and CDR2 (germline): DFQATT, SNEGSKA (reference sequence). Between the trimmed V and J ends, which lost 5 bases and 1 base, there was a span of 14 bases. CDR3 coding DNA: TGCAGTGCTCACGGGACGCTCCTCCAAGAGACCCAGTACTTC. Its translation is CSAHGTLLQETQYF.

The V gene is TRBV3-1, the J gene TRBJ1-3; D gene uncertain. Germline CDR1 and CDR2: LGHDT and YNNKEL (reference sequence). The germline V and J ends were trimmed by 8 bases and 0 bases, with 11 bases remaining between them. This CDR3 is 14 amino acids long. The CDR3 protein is CASGFLTSGNTIYF. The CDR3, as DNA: TGTGCCAGCGGCTTTCTGACCTCTGGAAACACCATATATTTT.

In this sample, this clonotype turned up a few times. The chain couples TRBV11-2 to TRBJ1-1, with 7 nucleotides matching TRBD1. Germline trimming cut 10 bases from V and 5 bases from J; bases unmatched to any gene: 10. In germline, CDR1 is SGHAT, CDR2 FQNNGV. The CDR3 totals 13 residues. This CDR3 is CATTPRGSTEAFF. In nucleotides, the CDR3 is TGTGCCACCACCCCCAGGGGGAGTACTGAAGCTTTCTTT.

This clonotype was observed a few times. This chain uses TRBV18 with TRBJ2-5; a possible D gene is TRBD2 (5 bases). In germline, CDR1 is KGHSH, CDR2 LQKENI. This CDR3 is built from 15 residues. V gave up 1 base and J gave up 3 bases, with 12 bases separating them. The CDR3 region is CASSPRRKEEETQYF. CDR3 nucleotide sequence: TGTGCCAGCTCACCACGGCGGAAGGAGGAAGAGACCCAGTACTTC.

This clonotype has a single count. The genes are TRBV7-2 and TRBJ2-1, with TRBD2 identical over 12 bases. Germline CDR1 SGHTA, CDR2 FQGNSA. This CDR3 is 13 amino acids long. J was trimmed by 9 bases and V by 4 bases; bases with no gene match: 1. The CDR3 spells CASSSLAGGEQFF. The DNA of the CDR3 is TGTGCCAGCAGCTCACTAGCGGGGGGTGAGCAGTTCTTC.

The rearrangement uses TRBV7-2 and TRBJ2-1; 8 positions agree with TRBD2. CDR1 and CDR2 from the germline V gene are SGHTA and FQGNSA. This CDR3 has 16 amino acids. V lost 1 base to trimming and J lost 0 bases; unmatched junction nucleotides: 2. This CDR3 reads CASSLGSGTSYNEQFF. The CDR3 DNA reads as TGTGCCAGCAGCTTAGGTAGCGGGACCTCCTACAATGAGCAGTTCTTC.

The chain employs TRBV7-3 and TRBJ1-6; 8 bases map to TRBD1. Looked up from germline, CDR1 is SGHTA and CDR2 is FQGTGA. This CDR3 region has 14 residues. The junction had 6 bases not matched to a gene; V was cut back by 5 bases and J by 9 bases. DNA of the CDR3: TGTGCCAGCAGCCCTACAGGGGGTGGTTCACCCCTCCACTTT. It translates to CASSPTGGGSPLHF.